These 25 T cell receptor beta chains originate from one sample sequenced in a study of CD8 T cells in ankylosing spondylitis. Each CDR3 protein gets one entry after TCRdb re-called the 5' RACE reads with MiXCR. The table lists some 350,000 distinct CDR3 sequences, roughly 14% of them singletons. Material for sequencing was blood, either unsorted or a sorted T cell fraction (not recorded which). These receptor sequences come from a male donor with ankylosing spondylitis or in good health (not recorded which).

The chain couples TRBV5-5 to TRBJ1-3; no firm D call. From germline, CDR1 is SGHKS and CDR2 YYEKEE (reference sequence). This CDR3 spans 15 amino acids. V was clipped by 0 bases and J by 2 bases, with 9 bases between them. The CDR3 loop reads CASSLVGSAGNTIYF. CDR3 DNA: TGTGCCAGCAGCTTGGTGGGTTCGGCTGGAAACACCATATATTTT.

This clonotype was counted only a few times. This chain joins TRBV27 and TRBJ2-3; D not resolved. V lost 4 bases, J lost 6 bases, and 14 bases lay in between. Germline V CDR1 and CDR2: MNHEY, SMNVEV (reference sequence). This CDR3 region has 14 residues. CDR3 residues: CASSSSQVWDTQYF. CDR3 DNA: TGTGCCAGCAGTTCCAGCCAGGTCTGGGATACGCAGTATTTT.

Written as DNA, the CDR3 is TGTGCCAGCAGTGGCACCCTGGGGGCCTACGAGCAGTACTTC. This gives the protein CASSGTLGAYEQYF. This chain joins TRBV6-1 and TRBJ2-7; D might be TRBD1 or TRBD2, each matching 5 bases. The V end was cut by 4 bases, the J end by 2 bases, with 12 bases between. Per the germline V gene, CDR1 is MNHNS and CDR2 is SASEGT. This CDR3 is 14 amino acids long.

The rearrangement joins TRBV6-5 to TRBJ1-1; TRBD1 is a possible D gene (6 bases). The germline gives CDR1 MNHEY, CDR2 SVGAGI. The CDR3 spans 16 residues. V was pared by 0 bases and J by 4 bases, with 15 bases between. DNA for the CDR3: TGTGCCAGCAGTTACTCCTACGGGGGGGGCGGCACTGAAGCTTTCTTT. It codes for CASSYSYGGGGTEAFF.

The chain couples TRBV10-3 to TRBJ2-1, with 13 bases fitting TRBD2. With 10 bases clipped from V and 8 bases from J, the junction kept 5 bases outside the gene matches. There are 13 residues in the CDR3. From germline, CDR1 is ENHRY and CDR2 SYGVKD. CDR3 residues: CATRLAGGHEQFF. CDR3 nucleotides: TGTGCCACACGACTAGCGGGGGGACATGAGCAGTTCTTC.

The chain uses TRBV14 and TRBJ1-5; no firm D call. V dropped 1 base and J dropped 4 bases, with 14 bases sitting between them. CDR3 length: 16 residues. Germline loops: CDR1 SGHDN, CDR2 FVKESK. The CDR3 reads CASSQAVRSGNQPQHF. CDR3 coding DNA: TGTGCCAGCAGCCAAGCCGTTAGGTCAGGTAATCAGCCCCAGCATTTT.

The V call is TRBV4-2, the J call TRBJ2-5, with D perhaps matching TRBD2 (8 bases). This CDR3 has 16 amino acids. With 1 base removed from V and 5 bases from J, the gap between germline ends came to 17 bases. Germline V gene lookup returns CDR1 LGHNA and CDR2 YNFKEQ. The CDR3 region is CASSQAGGDRGETQYF. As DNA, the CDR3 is TGTGCCAGCAGCCAAGCGGGAGGGGACAGAGGGGAGACCCAGTACTTC.

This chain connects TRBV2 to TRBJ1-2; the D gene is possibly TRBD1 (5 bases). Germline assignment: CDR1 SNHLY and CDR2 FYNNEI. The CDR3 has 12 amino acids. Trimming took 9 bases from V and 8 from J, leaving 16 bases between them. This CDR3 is CARGLSPNGYTF. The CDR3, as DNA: TGTGCCAGGGGACTTTCCCCCAACGGCTACACCTTC.

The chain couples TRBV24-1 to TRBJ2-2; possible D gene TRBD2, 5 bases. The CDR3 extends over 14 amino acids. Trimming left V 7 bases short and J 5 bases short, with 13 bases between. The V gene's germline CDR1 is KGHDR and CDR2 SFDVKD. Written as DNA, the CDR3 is TGTGCCACCAGCCCAGGAGGATTGACCGGGGAGCTGTTTTTT. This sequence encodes CATSPGGLTGELFF.

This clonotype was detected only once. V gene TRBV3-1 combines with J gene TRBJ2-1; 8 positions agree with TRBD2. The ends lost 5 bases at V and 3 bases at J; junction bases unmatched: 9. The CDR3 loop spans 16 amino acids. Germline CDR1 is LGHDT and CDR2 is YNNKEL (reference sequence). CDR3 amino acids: CASSNTPGLDYNEQFF. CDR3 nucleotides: TGTGCCAGCAGCAATACCCCGGGACTAGACTACAATGAGCAGTTCTTC.

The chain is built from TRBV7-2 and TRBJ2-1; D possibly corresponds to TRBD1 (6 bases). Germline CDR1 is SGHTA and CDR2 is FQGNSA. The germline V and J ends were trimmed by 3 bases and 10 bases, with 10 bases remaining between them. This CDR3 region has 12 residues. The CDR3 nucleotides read TGTGCCAGCAGCTTCTCCGGGACAGAGCAGTTCTTC. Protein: CASSFSGTEQFF.

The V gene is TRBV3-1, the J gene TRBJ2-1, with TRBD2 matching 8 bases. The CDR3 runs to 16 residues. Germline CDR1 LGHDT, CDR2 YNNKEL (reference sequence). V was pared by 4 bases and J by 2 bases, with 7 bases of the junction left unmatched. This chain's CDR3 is CASSPGGGSPYNEQFF. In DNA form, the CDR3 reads TGTGCCAGCAGCCCCGGCGGGGGGTCTCCCTACAATGAGCAGTTCTTC.

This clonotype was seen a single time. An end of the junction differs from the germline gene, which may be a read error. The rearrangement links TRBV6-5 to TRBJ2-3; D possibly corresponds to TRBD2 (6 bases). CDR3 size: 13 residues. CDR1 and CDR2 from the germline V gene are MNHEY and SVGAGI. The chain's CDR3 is CASRYSTGTRLYF. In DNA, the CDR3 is TGTGCCAGCCGTTACTCGACCGGGACTCGGTTGTATTTT.

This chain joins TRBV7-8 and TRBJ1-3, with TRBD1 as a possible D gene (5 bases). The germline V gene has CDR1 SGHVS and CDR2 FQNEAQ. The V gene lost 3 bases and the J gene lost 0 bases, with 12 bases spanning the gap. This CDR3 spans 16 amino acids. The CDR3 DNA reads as TGTGCCAGCAGCTTCCAGACAGCCCGCTCTGGAAACACCATATATTTT. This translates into CASSFQTARSGNTIYF.

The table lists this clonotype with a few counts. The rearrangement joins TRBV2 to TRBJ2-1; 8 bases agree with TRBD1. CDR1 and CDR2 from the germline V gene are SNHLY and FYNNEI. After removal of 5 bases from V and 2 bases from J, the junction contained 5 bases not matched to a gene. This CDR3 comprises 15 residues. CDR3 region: CASSLDREPYNEQFF. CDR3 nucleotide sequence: TGTGCCAGCAGTTTGGACAGGGAACCCTACAATGAGCAGTTCTTC.

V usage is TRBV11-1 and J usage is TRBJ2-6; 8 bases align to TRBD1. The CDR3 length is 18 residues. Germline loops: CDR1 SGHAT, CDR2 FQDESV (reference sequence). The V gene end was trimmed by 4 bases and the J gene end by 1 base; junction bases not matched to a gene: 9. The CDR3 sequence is CASSSKGQGNSGANVLTF. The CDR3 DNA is TGTGCCAGCAGCTCAAAAGGACAGGGAAATTCTGGGGCCAACGTCCTGACTTTC.

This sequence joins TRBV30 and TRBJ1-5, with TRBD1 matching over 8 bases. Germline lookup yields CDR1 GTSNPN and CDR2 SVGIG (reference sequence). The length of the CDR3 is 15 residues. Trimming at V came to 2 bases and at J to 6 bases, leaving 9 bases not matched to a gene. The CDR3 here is CAWSSRSGGGQPQHF. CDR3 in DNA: TGTGCCTGGAGTTCCCGATCAGGGGGCGGTCAGCCCCAGCATTTT.

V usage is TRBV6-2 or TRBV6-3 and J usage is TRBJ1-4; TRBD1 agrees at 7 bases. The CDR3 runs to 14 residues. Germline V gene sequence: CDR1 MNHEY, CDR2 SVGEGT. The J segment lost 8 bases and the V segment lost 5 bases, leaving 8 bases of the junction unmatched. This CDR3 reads CASSTDRDGEKLFF. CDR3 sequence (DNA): TGTGCCAGCAGTACCGACAGGGACGGCGAAAAACTGTTTTTT.

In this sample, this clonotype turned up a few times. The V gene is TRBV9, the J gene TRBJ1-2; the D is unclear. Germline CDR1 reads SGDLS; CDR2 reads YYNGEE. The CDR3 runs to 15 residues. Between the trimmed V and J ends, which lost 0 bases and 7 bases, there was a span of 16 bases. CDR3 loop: CASSVESARPGGYTF. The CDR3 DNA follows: TGTGCCAGCAGCGTAGAGTCGGCCCGCCCGGGTGGCTACACCTTC. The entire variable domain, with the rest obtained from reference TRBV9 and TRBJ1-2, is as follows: DSGVTQTPKHLITATGQRVTLRCSPRSGDLSVYWYQQSLDQGLQFLIQYYNGEERAKGNILERFSAQQFPDLHSELNLSSLELGDSALYFCASSVESARPGGYTFGSGTRLTVV.

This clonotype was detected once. The CDR3 nucleotides are TGTGCCAGCAGCCAAGGGTCCCGGGCGGGGTGGGAGACCCAGTACTTC. The encoded protein is CASSQGSRAGWETQYF. The rearrangement uses TRBV3-1 and TRBJ2-5; the D gene is possibly TRBD2 (6 bases). Germline loops: CDR1 LGHDT, CDR2 YNNKEL (reference sequence). CDR3 length: 16 amino acids. With 1 base removed from V and 5 bases from J, the gap between germline ends came to 17 bases.

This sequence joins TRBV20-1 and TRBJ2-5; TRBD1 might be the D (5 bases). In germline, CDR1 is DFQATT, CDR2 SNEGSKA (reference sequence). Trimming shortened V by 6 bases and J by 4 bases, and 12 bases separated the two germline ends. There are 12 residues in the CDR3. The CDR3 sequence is CSASSRAETQYF. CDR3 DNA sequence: TGCAGTGCAAGTTCCAGGGCAGAGACCCAGTACTTC.

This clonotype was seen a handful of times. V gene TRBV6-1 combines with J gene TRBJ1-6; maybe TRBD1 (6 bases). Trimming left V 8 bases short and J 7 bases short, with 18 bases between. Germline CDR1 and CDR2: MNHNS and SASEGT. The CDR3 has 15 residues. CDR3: CASSYDRTWNSPLHF. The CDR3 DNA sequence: TGTGCCAGCTCATACGACAGGACTTGGAATTCACCCCTCCACTTT.

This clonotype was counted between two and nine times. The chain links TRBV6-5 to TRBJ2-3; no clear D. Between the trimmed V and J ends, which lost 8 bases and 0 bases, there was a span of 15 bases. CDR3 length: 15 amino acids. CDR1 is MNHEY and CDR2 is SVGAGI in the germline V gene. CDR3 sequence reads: CASGSQDSSTDTQYF. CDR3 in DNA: TGTGCCAGCGGTTCCCAGGATTCTAGCACAGATACGCAGTATTTT.

As DNA, the CDR3 is TGTGCCAGCGGAATGACAGGAAACTATGGCTACACCTTC. Translating it yields CASGMTGNYGYTF. The chain employs TRBV5-4 and TRBJ1-2; D might be TRBD1 (6 bases). The length of the CDR3 is 13 residues. Germline CDR1 and CDR2: SGHNT and YYREEE (reference sequence). With 7 bases removed from V and 2 bases from J, the gap between germline ends came to 12 bases.

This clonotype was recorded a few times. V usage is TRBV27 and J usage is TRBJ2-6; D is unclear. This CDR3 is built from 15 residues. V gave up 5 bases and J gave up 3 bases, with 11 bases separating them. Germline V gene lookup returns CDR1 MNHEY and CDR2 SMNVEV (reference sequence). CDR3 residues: CASSRSWYGANVLTF. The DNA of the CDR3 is TGTGCCAGCAGTCGGTCCTGGTATGGGGCCAACGTCCTGACTTTC.